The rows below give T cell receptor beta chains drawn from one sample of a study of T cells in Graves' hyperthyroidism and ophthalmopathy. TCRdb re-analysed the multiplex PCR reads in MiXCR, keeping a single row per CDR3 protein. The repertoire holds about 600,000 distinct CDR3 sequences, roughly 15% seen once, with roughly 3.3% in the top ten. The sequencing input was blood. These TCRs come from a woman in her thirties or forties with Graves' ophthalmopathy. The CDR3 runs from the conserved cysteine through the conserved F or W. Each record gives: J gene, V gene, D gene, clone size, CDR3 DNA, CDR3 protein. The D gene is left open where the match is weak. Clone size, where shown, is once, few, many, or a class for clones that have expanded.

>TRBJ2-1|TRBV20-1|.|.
TGCAGTGCAAGGGGCTGGCTTAGCGCGTTAACCTACAATGAGCAGTTCTTC
CSARGWLSALTYNEQFF
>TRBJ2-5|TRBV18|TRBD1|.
TGTGCCAGCTCACAGGGACAGCAGGAGACCCAGTACTTC
CASSQGQQETQYF
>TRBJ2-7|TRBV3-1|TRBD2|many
TGTGCCAGCAGAGGGACTAGCGAGTACGAGCAGTACTTC
CASRGTSEYEQYF
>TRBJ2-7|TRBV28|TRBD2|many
TGTGCCAGCAGTTTAATGACTAGCGGGAGGGCCTACGAGCAGTACTTC
CASSLMTSGRAYEQYF
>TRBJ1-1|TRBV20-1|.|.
TGCAGTGCTAACCAGCAGGAGAACACTGAAGCTTTCTTT
CSANQQENTEAFF
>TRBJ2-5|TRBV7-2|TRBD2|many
TGTGCCAGCCGCGACTCTCTCCAGGGAGGGCGGGAGACCCAGTACTTC
CASRDSLQGGRETQYF
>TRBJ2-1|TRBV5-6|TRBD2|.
TGTGCCAGCAGCACGCTGACTAGCGGGACCTACAATGAGCAGTTCTTC
CASSTLTSGTYNEQFF
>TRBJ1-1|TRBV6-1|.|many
TGTGCCAGCAGTGAATTTGGATTGCACACTGAAGCTTTCTTT
CASSEFGLHTEAFF
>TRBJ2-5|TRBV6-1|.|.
TGTGCCGGGCCACCCCTCAACGGAAGACAGGCGTACCAAGAGACCCAGTACTTC
CAGPPLNGRQAYQETQYF
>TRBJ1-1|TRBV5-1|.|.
TGCGCCAGCAGCTCGACCGCCACAGTGAACACTGAAGCTTTCTTT
CASSSTATVNTEAFF
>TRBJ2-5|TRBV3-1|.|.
TGTGCCAGCAGCCGGTCCGGGACCCAGTACTTC
CASSRSGTQYF
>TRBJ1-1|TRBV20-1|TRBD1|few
TGCAGTGCTAACCACCCAGGGGGCCCCCCCACTATGAACACTGAAGCTTTCTTT
CSANHPGGPPTMNTEAFF
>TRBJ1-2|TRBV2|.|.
TGTGCCAGCAGTGACAGGGCGGGGGATGGCTACACCTTC
CASSDRAGDGYTF
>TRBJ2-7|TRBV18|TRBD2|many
TGTGCCAGCTCACGTAGCGGGAGGTCCTACGAGCAGTACTTC
CASSRSGRSYEQYF
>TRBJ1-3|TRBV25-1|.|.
TGTGCCAGCATGGCCCGACCGGGGGGGAGAAGCTCTGGAAACACCATATATTTT
CASMARPGGRSSGNTIYF
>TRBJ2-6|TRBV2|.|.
TGTGCCAGCAGTGAAGATGGGTATGGGGCCAACGTCCTGACTTTC
CASSEDGYGANVLTF
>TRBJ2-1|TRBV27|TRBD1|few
TGTGCCAGCAGCCAGGGGGTACAAGGGATCAATGAGCAGTTCTTC
CASSQGVQGINEQFF
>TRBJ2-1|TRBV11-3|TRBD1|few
TGTGCCAGCAGCCTTCGCGGGACAGGGGGCGTCGATGAGCAGTTCTTC
CASSLRGTGGVDEQFF
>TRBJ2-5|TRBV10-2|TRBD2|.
TGCGCCAGCAGAGCCGCGGGGGTGGAGACCCAGTACTTC
CASRAAGVETQYF
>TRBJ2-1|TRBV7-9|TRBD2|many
TGTGCCAGCAGCCCGGGACTAGCGGGAGGGGATGAGCAGTTCTTC
CASSPGLAGGDEQFF
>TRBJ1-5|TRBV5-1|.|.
TGCGCCAGCAGCTTGGGAGATGGCAATCAGCCCCAGCATTTT
CASSLGDGNQPQHF
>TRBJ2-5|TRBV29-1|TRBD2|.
TGCAGCGCAAGTAAACTAGCGGGGGCCCAAGAGACCCAGTACTTC
CSASKLAGAQETQYF
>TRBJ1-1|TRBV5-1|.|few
TGCGCCAGCAGCTTGGGGCCCCCTGGGGGAAACACTGAAGCTTTCTTT
CASSLGPPGGNTEAFF
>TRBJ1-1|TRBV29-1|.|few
TGCAGCGTTGGCAGCCCTACAGGTTTGGTCACTGAAGCTTTCTTT
CSVGSPTGLVTEAFF
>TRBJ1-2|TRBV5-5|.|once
TGTGCCAGCAGCCCGTTGTTTGATACGGGCTACACCTTC
CASSPLFDTGYTF
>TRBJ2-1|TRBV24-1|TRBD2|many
TGTGCCACCAGTGATCCCTCGGCGGGGGGGCATAGTGAGCAGTTCTTC
CATSDPSAGGHSEQFF